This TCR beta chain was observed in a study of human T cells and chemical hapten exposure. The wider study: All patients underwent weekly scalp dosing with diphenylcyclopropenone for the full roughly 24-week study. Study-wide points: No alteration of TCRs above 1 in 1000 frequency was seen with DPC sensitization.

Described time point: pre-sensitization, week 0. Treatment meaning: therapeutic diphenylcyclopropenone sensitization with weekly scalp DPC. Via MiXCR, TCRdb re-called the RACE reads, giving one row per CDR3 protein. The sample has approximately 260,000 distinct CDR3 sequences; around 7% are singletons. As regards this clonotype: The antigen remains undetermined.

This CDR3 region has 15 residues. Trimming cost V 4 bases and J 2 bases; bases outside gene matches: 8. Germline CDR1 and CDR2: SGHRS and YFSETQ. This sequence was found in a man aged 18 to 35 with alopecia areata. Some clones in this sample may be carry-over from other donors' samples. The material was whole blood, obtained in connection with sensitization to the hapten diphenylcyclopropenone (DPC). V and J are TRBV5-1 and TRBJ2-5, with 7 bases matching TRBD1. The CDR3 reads CASSPWGQTQETQYF. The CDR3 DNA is TGCGCCAGCAGCCCATGGGGACAGACTCAAGAGACCCAGTACTTC.